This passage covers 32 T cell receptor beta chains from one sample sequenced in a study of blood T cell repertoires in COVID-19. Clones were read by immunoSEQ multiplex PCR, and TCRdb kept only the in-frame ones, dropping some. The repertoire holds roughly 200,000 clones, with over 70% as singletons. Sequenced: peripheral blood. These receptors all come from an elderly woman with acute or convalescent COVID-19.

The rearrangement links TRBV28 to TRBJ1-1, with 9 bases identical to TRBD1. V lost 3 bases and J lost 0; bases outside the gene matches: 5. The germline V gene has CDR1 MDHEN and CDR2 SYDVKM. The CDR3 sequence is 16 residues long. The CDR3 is CASSLTGGRVNTEAFF. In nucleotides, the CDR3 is TGTGCCAGCAGTTTGACAGGGGGTAGGGTGAACACTGAAGCTTTCTTT.

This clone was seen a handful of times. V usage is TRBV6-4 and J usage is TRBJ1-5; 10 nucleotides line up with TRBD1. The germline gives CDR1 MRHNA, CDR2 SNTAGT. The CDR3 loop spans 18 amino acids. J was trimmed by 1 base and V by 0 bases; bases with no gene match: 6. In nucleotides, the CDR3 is TGTGCCAGCAGTGACTCGAGACAGGGGGCGTCGAGCAATCAGCCCCAGCATTTT. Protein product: CASSDSRQGASSNQPQHF.

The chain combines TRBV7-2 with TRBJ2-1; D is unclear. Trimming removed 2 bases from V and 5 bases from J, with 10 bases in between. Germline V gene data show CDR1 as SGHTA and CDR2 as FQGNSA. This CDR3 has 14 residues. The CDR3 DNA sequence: TGTGCCAGCAGCTTATCAATCAGAAACAATGAGCAGTTCTTC. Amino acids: CASSLSIRNNEQFF.

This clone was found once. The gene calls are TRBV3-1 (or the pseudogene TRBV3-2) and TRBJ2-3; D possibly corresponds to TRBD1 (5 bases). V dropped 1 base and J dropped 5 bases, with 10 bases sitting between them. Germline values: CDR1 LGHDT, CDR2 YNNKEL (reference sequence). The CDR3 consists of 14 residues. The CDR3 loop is CASSQVRQGDTQYF. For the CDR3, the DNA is TGTGCCAGCAGCCAAGTTCGTCAGGGAGATACGCAGTATTTT.

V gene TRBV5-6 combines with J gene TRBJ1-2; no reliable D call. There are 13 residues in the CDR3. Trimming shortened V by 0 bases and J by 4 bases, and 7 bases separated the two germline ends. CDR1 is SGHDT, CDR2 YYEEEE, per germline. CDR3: CASSLVGVYGYTF. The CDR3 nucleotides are TGTGCCAGCAGCTTGGTGGGAGTCTATGGCTACACCTTC.

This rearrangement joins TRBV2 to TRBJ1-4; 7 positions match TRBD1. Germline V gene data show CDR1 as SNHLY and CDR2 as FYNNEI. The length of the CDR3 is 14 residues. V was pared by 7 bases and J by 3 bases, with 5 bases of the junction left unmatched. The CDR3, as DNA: TGTGCCAGCAATTACAGGGGTTCTAATGAAAAACTGTTTTTT. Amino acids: CASNYRGSNEKLFF. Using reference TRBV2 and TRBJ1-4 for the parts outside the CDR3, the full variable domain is EPEVTQTPSHQVTQMGQEVILRCVPISNHLYFYWYRQILGQKVEFLVSFYNNEISEKSEIFDDQFSVERPDGSNFTLKIRSTKLEDSAMYFCASNYRGSNEKLFFGSGTQLSVL.

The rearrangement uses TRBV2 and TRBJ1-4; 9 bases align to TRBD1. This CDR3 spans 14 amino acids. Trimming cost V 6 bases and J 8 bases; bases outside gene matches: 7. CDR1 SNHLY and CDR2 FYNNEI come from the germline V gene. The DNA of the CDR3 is TGTGCCAGCAGCCGGACAGGGGTGGGCGAAAAACTGTTTTTT. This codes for CASSRTGVGEKLFF. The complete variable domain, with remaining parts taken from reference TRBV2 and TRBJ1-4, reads EPEVTQTPSHQVTQMGQEVILRCVPISNHLYFYWYRQILGQKVEFLVSFYNNEISEKSEIFDDQFSVERPDGSNFTLKIRSTKLEDSAMYFCASSRTGVGEKLFFGSGTQLSVL.

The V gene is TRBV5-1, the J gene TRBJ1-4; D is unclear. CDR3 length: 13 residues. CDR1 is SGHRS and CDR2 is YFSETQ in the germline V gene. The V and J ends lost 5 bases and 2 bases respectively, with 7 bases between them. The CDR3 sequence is CASRLSTNEKLFF. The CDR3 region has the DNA TGCGCCAGCAGATTGTCGACTAATGAAAAACTGTTTTTT.

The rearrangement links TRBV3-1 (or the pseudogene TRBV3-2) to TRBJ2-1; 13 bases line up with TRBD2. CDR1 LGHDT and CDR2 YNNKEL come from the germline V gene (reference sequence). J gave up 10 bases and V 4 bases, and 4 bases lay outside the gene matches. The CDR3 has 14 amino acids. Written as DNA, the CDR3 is TGTGCCAGCAGCCCGAGACTAGCGGGAGGCGAGCAGTTCTTC. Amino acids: CASSPRLAGGEQFF.

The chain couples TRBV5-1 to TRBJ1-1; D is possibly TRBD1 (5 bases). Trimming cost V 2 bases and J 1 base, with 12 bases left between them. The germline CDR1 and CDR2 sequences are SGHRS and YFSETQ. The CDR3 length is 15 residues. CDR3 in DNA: TGCGCCAGCAGCTTAAGGGGATCCGGGAACACTGAAGCTTTCTTT. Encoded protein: CASSLRGSGNTEAFF.

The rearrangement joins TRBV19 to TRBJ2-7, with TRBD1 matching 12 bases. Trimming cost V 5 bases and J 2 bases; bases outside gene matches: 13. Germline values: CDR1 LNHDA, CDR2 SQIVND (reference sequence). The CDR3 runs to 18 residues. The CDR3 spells CASSSAGQGATWPYEQYF. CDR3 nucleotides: TGTGCCAGTAGTTCCGCGGGACAGGGGGCGACGTGGCCCTACGAGCAGTACTTC.

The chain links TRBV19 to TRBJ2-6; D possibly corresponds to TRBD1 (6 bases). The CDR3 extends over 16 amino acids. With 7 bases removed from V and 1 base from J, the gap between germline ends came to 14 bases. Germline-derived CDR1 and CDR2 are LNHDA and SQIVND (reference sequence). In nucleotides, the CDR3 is TGTGCCAGTATGCCGGAAGGACAGTCTGGGGCCAACGTCCTGACTTTC. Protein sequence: CASMPEGQSGANVLTF. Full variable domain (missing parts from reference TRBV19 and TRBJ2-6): DGGITQSPKYLFRKEGQNVTLSCEQNLNHDAMYWYRQDPGQGLRLIYYSQIVNDFQKGDIAEGYSVSREKKESFPLTVTSAQKNPTAFYLCASMPEGQSGANVLTFGAGSRLTVL.

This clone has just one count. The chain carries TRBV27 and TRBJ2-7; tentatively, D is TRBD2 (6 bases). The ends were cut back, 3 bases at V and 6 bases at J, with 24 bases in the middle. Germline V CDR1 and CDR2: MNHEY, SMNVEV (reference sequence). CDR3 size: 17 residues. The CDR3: CASSFTMSWGVSSEQYF. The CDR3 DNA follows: TGTGCCAGCAGTTTTACGATGTCATGGGGGGTGAGTTCCGAGCAGTACTTC.

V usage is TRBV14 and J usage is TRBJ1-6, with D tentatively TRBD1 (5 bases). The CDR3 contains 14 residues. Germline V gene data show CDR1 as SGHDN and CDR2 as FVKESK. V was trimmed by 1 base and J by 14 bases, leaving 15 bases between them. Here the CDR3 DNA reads TGTGCCAGCAGCCAAGTACTCCCAGGGTCCACCCTCCACTTT. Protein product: CASSQVLPGSTLHF.

In DNA, the CDR3 is TGTGCCAGCAGCCCCCCCCGAGCGGGAGTGGCAGATACGCAGTATTTT. It is translated as CASSPPRAGVADTQYF. The rearrangement uses TRBV3-1 (or the pseudogene TRBV3-2) and TRBJ2-3; 8 bases align to TRBD2. The CDR3 consists of 16 residues. Trimming removed 4 bases from V and 4 bases from J; junction bases left unmatched: 10. Germline V gene data show CDR1 as LGHDT and CDR2 as YNNKEL (reference sequence).

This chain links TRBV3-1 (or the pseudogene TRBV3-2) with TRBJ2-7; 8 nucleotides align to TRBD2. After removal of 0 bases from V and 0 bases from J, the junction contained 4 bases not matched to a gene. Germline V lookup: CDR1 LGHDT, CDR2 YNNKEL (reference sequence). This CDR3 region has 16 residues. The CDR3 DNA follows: TGTGCCAGCAGCCAAGAAAGGCGGGAGGTCTCCTACGAGCAGTACTTC. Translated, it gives CASSQERREVSYEQYF.

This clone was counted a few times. In nucleotides, the CDR3 is TGTGCCAGCAGTTACCCGACTATCCCGAACACCGGGGAGCTGTTTTTT. Translated, it gives CASSYPTIPNTGELFF. This chain joins TRBV6-5 and TRBJ2-2; D is possibly TRBD2 (5 bases). CDR3 size: 16 residues. Germline CDR1 reads MNHEY; CDR2 reads SVGAGI. Trimming removed 2 bases at V and 0 bases at J, with 10 bases between.

This chain's CDR3 is CASSFTLAGGRETQYF. As DNA, the CDR3 is TGTGCCAGCAGTTTCACTCTAGCGGGGGGCCGAGAGACCCAGTACTTC. The V call is TRBV27, the J call TRBJ2-5; 11 bases fit TRBD2. Trimming removed 3 bases from V and 4 bases from J; junction bases left unmatched: 7. The CDR3 sequence is 16 residues long. Germline values: CDR1 MNHEY, CDR2 SMNVEV (reference sequence).

Here the CDR3 DNA reads TGTGCCAGCAGCCAGAGACTAGCGGGAGCCACAGATACGCAGTATTTT. It is translated as CASSQRLAGATDTQYF. V and J are TRBV3-1 (or the pseudogene TRBV3-2) and TRBJ2-3, with 12 bases matching TRBD2. Germline trimming cut 3 bases from V and 2 bases from J; bases unmatched to any gene: 3. This CDR3 comprises 16 residues. Germline CDR1 reads LGHDT; CDR2 reads YNNKEL (reference sequence).

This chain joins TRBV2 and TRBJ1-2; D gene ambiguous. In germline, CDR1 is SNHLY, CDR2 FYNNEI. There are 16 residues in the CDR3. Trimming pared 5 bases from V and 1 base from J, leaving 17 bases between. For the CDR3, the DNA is TGTGCCAGCAGTCTAAGCTCCCGGGTTAGTAACTATGGCTACACCTTC. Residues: CASSLSSRVSNYGYTF.

In DNA form, the CDR3 reads TGTGCCAGCACCATACTAGGGGATACGCAGTATTTT. It specifies CASTILGDTQYF. This chain uses TRBV3-1 (or the pseudogene TRBV3-2) with TRBJ2-3, with D possibly matching TRBD2 (5 bases). Trimming took off 7 bases at V and 6 bases at J, with 11 bases between the two ends. This CDR3 is 12 amino acids long. In germline, CDR1 is LGHDT, CDR2 YNNKEL (reference sequence).

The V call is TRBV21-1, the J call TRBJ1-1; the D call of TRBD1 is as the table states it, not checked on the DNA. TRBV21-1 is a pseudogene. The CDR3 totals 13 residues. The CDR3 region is CASSVRGLPEAFF. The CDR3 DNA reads TGTGCCAGCAGTGTCAGGGGGCTACCTGAAGCTTTCTTT.

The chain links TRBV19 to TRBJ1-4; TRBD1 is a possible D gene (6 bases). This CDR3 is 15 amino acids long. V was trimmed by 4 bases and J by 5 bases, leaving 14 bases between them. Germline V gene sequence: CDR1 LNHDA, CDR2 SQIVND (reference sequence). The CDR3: CASSNPTGKNEKLFF. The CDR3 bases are TGTGCCAGTAGTAACCCCACAGGGAAGAATGAAAAACTGTTTTTT.

CDR3 nucleotides: TGTGCCAGCAGTTACCTCCCAGTGTCAGGGGTGAACACCGGGGAGCTGTTTTTT. This gives the protein CASSYLPVSGVNTGELFF. This chain joins TRBV6-2 or TRBV6-3 and TRBJ2-2; tentatively, D is TRBD1 (6 bases). CDR1 is MNHEY, CDR2 SVGEGT, per germline. This CDR3 is built from 18 residues. Between the trimmed V and J ends, which lost 2 bases and 1 base, there was a span of 17 bases.

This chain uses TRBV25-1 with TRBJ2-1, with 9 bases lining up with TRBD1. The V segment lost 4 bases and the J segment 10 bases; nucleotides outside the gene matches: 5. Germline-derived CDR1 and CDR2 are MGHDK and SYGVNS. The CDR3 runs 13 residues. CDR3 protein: CASSATDRGEQFF. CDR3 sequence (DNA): TGTGCCAGCAGTGCTACGGACAGGGGAGAGCAGTTCTTC.

The CDR3 sequence is CASREDRDGTEAFF. CDR3 sequence (DNA): TGTGCCAGCAGGGAGGACAGGGACGGCACTGAAGCTTTCTTT. The V call is TRBV25-1, the J call TRBJ1-1, with 8 nucleotides matching TRBD1. The CDR3 is 14 amino acids. Trimming removed 6 bases from V and 4 bases from J; junction bases left unmatched: 7. Germline V gene data show CDR1 as MGHDK and CDR2 as SYGVNS.

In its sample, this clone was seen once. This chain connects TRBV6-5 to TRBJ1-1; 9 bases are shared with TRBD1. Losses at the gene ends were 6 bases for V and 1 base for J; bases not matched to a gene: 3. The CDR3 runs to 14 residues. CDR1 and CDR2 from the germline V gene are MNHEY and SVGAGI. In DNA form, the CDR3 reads TGTGCCAGCAGGAAGGACAGGGGGAACACTGAAGCTTTCTTT. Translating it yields CASRKDRGNTEAFF.

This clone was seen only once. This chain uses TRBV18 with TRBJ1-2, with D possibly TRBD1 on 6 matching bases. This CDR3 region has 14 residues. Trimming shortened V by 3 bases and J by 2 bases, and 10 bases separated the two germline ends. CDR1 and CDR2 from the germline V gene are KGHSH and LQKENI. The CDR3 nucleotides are TGTGCCAGCTCACCTCAGGGGATGAACTATGGCTACACCTTC. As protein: CASSPQGMNYGYTF.

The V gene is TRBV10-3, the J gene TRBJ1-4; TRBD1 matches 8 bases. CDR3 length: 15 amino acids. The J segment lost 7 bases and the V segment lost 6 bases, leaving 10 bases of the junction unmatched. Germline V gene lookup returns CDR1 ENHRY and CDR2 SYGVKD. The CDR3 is CAISHSGGASEKLFF. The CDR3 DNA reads TGTGCCATCAGCCACTCAGGGGGCGCAAGTGAAAAACTGTTTTTT.

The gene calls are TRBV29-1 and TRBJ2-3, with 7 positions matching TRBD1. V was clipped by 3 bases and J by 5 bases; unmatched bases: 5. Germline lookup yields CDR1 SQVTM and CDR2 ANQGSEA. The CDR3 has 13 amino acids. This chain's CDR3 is CSVEVQGIDTQYF. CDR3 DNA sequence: TGCAGCGTTGAGGTACAGGGGATAGATACGCAGTATTTT.

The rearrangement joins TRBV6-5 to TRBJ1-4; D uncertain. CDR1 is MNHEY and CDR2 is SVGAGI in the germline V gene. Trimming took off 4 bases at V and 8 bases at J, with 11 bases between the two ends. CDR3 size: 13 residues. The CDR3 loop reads CASSSTSTEKLFF. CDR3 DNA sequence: TGTGCCAGCAGTTCAACTTCCACCGAAAAACTGTTTTTT.

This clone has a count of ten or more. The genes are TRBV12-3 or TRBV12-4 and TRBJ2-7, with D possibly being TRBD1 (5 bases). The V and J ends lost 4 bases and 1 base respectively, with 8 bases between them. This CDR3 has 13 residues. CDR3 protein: CASSSQASYEQYF. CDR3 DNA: TGTGCCAGCAGTTCACAGGCTTCCTACGAGCAGTACTTC.